Sequencing of this T cell receptor beta chain was carried out in a study of cytomegalovirus exposure and HLA in healthy donors. CDR1 is SNHLY and CDR2 is FYNNEI in the germline V gene. This CDR3 is built from 17 residues. V lost 2 bases and J lost 0, with 13 bases in between. With 60 Vbeta and 13 Jbeta primers, the PCR was carried out. TCRdb keeps only in-frame clones here, not all; method: immunoSEQ multiplex PCR. The sample includes about 220,000 clones, about three quarters of them seen just once. The rearrangement uses TRBV2 and TRBJ1-4; D gene ambiguous. The receptor was derived from a male donor in good health and CMV-seronegative. Sample: PBMCs. CDR3 protein: CASSESVRQTTNEKLFF. The CDR3, as DNA: TGTGCCAGCAGTGAAAGCGTTCGGCAGACAACTAATGAAAAACTGTTTTTT.